The entry that follows covers one T cell receptor (beta chain) sequence. Its antigen is still unknown. The iRepertoire nested amplicon-rescue multiplex PCR amplified TCR alpha and beta CDR3s from RNA. Tissue mRNA or PBMC total RNA, about 90-450 ng, went into one-step reverse transcription and amplification. TCRdb fed the multiplex PCR reads into MiXCR, producing one record per CDR3 protein. The sample shows about 89,000 distinct CDR3 sequences, about a quarter of them seen only once. This sample is part of a study of glioma-infiltrating T cells. The CDR3 loop spans 13 amino acids. Germline-derived CDR1 and CDR2 are SGHTA and FQGNSA. Trimming removed 1 base at V and 5 bases at J, with 8 bases between. Study outcomes and limitations: Only very few CDR3 sequences appeared in both tissue and blood. Tissue-blood divergence was below expectation in non-neoplastic patients, above in gliomas.

Sequences were obtained from glioma tissue, nonneoplastic brain tissue, or PBMCs (not recorded which). The V and J genes are TRBV7-2 and TRBJ2-5; a weak D match, TRBD2 (5 bases). This TCR was recovered from a human donor with low-grade glioma or glioblastoma, undergoing nonglioma brain surgery, or in good health (not recorded which). CDR3 sequence reads: CASSLGRGETQYF. CDR3 nucleotides: TGTGCCAGCAGCTTAGGACGAGGGGAGACCCAGTACTTC.